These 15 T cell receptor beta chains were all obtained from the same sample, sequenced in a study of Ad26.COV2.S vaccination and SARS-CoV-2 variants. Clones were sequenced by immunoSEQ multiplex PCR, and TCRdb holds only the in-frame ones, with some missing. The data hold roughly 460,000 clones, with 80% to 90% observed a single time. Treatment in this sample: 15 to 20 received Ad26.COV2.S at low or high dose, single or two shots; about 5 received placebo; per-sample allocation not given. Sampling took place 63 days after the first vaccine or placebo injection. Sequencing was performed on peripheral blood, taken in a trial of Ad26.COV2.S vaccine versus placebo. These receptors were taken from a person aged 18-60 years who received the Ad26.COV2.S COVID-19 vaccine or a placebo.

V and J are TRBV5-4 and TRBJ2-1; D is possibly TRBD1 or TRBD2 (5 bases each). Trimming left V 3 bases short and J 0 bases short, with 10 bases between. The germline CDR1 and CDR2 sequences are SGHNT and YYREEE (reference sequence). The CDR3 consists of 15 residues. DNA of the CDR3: TGTGCCAGCAGCTGGGACGGTAGCTCCTACAATGAGCAGTTCTTC. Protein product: CASSWDGSSYNEQFF.

This CDR3 reads CASKQGGDGYTF. CDR3 sequence (DNA): TGTGCCAGTAAACAGGGCGGGGATGGCTACACCTTC. The chain couples TRBV27 to TRBJ1-2; D possibly corresponds to TRBD1 (6 bases). V lost 9 bases and J lost 6, with 14 bases in between. The CDR3 is made up of 12 amino acids. CDR1 and CDR2 from the germline V gene are MNHEY and SMNVEV (reference sequence).

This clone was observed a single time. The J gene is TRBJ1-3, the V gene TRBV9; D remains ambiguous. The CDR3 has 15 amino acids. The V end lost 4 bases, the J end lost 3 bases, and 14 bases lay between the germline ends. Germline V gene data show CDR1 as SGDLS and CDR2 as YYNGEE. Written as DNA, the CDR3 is TGTGCCAGCAGCCCCATGGAAGTGATTGGAAACACCATATATTTT. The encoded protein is CASSPMEVIGNTIYF.

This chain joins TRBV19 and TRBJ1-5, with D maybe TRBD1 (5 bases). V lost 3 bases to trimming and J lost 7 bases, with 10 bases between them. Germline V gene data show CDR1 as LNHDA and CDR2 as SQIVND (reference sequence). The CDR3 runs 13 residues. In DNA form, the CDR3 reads TGTGCCAGTAGTATTTGGGGGGACCAGCCCCAGCATTTT. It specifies CASSIWGDQPQHF.

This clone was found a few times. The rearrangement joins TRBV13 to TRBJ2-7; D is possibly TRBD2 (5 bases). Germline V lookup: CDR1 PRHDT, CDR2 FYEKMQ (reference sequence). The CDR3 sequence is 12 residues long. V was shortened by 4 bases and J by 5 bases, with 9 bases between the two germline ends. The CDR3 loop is CASSSRGDEQYF. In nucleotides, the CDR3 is TGTGCCAGCAGCTCCCGGGGAGACGAGCAGTACTTC.

CDR3 DNA sequence: TGTGCCAGCAGCTTTAGCGGGGTCCAAGAGACCCAGTACTTC. This gives the protein CASSFSGVQETQYF. The chain recombines TRBV7-2 with TRBJ2-5, with 8 bases fitting TRBD2. Germline V gene sequence: CDR1 SGHTA, CDR2 FQGNSA. The ends lost 3 bases at V and 1 base at J; junction bases unmatched: 1. The CDR3 is 14 residues long.

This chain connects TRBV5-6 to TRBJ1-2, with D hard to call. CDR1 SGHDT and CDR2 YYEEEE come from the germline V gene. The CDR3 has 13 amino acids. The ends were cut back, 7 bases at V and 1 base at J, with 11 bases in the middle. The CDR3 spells CASLRSDNYGYTF. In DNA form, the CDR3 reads TGTGCCAGCCTGAGGAGCGATAACTATGGCTACACCTTC.

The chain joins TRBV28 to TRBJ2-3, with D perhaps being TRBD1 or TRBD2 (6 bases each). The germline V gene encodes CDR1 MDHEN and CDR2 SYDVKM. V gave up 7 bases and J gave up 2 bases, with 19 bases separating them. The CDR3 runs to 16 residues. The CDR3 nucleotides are TGTGCCAGCATTGGAGGGGGAGCGGAGTCCACAGATACGCAGTATTTT. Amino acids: CASIGGGAESTDTQYF. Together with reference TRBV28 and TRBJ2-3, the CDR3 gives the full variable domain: DVKVTQSSRYLVKRTGEKVFLECVQDMDHENMFWYRQDPGLGLRLIYFSYDVKMKEKGDIPEGYSVSREKKERFSLILESASTNQTSMYLCASIGGGAESTDTQYFGPGTRLTVL.

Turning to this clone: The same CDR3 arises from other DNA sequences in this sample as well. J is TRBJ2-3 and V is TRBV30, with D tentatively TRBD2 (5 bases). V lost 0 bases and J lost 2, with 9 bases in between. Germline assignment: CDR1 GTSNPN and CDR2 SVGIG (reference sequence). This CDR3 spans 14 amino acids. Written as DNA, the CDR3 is TGTGCCTGGAGTGTGCGAGGGCTCACAGATACGCAGTATTTT. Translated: CAWSVRGLTDTQYF.

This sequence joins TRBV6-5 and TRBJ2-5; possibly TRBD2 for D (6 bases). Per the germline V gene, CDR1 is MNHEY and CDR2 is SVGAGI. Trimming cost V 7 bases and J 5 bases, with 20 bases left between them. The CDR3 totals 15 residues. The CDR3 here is CASISDRGGRETQYF. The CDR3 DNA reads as TGTGCCAGCATTTCTGACCGGGGAGGTCGGGAGACCCAGTACTTC.

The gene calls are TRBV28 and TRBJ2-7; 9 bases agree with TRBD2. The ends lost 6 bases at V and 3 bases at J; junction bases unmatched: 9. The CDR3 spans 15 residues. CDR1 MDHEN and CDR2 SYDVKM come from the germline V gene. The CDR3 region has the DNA TGTGCCAGCAGCGAGACTAGCGGAAGATTCTACGAGCAGTACTTC. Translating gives CASSETSGRFYEQYF.

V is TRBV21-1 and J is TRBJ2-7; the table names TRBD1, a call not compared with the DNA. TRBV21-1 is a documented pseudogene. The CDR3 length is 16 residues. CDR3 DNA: TGTGCCAGCAGCAAGGGTCAAGGGACAGGGGGTTACGAGCAGTACTTC. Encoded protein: CASSKGQGTGGYEQYF.

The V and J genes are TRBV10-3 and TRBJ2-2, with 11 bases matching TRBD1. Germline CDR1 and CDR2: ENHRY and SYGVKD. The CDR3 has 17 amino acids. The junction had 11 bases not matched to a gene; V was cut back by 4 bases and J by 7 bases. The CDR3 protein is CAISGINAGQGVGELFF. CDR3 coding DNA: TGTGCCATCAGTGGTATAAATGCGGGACAGGGGGTCGGGGAGCTGTTTTTT.

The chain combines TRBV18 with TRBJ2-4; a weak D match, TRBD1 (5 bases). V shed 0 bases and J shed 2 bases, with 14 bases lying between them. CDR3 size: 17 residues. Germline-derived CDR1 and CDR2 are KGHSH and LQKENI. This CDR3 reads CASSPPSQGTSKNIQYF. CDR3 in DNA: TGTGCCAGCTCACCACCTTCGCAGGGAACTTCCAAAAACATTCAGTACTTC.

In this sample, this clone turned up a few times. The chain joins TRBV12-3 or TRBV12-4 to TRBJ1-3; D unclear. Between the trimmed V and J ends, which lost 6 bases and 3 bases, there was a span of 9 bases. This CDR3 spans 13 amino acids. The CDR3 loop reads CASSPRNGNTIYF. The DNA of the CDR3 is TGTGCCAGCAGCCCCCGGAATGGAAACACCATATATTTT.